One T cell receptor beta chain is described in this entry. Antigen specificity is unknown. This sample was taken from a study of identical twins. Broader study findings: Memory repertoires lacked the insertion deficit that abundant cord blood beta clonotypes showed. Among beta out-of-frame sequences, excess sharing between twins appeared weaker.

A universal primer binding site was introduced by template switching. The final cDNA contained unique molecular identifiers. TCRdb redid the calling of the 5' RACE reads with MiXCR, one entry per CDR3 protein. Among some 1,700,000 distinct CDR3 sequences listed, around 29% were seen once. The CDR3 extends over 15 amino acids. From germline, CDR1 is SGHRS and CDR2 YFSETQ. Between the trimmed V and J ends, which lost 4 bases and 5 bases, there was a span of 15 bases. The TCR was taken from a newborn girl in good health. The chain recombines TRBV5-1 with TRBJ1-4; possibly TRBD1 for D (6 bases). The sample consisted of cord blood. As DNA, the CDR3 is TGCGCCAGCAGCCGTGACAGGATACCGAATGAAAAACTGTTTTTT. Its translation: CASSRDRIPNEKLFF.